This entry concerns a single T cell receptor (beta chain). What it binds is unknown. The data are from a study of OX40 agonist ivuxolimab in advanced cancers. Turning to the study itself: It was permissible to have had prior anti-PD-1, anti-PD-L1 or anti-CTLA-4 therapy, and about 40% had some. Study conclusions and caveats: With doses of 0.1-3.0 mg/kg, partial responders showed among the lowest clonal expansion.

The cohort excluded patients with autoimmune disease history or systemic immunosuppression. Produced via immunoSEQ multiplex PCR; TCRdb's table is partial and in-frame only. The table includes about 41,000 clones, 87% detected once. Germline values: CDR1 MNHNY, CDR2 SVGAGI (reference sequence). The CDR3 loop spans 12 amino acids. V lost 6 bases, J lost 7 bases, and 13 bases lay in between. The clonotype originates from an adult with an advanced solid tumor such as melanoma, head and neck, liver or kidney cancer. Specimen: CD4+ or CD8+ T cells sorted from blood, collected in a trial of the OX40 agonist ivuxolimab. This chain links TRBV6-6 with TRBJ2-7; D possibly matches TRBD1 or TRBD2 (5 bases each). The CDR3 protein is CASSWDGQEQYF. The DNA for the CDR3 is TGTGCCAGCAGCTGGGACGGCCAAGAGCAGTACTTC.